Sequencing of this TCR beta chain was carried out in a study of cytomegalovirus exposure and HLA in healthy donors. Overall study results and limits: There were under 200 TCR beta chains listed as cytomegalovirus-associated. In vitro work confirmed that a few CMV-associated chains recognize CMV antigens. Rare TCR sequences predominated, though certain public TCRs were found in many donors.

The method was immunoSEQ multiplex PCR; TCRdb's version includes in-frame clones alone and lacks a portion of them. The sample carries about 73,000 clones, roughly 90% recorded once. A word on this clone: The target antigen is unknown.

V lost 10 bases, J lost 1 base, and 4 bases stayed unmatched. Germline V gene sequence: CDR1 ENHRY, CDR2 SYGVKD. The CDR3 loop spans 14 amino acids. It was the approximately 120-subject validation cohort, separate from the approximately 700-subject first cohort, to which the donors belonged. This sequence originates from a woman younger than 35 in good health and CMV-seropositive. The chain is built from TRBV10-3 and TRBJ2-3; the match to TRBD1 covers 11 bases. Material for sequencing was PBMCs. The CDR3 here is CATGGQGGTDTQYF. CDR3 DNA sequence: TGTGCCACCGGGGGACAGGGGGGCACAGATACGCAGTATTTT.